Below are 21 T cell receptor beta chains sequenced from a single sample in a study of blood T cell repertoires in COVID-19. Clones were read by immunoSEQ multiplex PCR, and TCRdb kept only the in-frame ones, dropping some. The sample has more than 150,000 clones, around 84% seen once. The sequenced material came from PBMCs or T cells enriched from blood (not recorded which). Receptors originate from a woman aged 45-60 years who had recovered from COVID-19.

This clone was found a few times. The chain recombines TRBV27 with TRBJ1-6; 7 nucleotides agree with TRBD1. Germline loops: CDR1 MNHEY, CDR2 SMNVEV (reference sequence). V trimming: 7 bases; J trimming: 0 bases; junction bases outside the gene matches: 3. This CDR3 spans 15 amino acids. The CDR3 coding sequence is TGTGCCAGCAATCGGGACAGCTCCTATAATTCACCCCTCCACTTT. Its protein product is CASNRDSSYNSPLHF.

The chain uses TRBV7-9 and TRBJ2-1, with 8 nucleotides matching TRBD2. V lost 1 base, J lost 7 bases, and 9 bases stayed unmatched. The CDR3 is 16 residues long. The germline V gene encodes CDR1 SEHNR and CDR2 FQNEAQ (reference sequence). CDR3 loop: CASSLGARGARNEQFF. The DNA of the CDR3 is TGTGCCAGCAGCTTAGGCGCGCGGGGGGCCAGAAATGAGCAGTTCTTC.

The rearrangement links TRBV7-2 to TRBJ2-1, with a possible D match to TRBD2 (5 bases). V was clipped by 5 bases and J by 6 bases, with 14 bases between them. This CDR3 spans 14 amino acids. Looked up from germline, CDR1 is SGHTA and CDR2 is FQGNSA. This CDR3 is CASSPRVLGNEQFF. CDR3 nucleotides: TGTGCCAGCAGCCCGCGGGTATTGGGCAATGAGCAGTTCTTC.

V and J are TRBV7-2 and TRBJ1-1, with a weak D call TRBD1 (6 bases). The CDR3 contains 14 residues. Trimming cost V 5 bases and J 8 bases, with 18 bases left between them. Looked up from germline, CDR1 is SGHTA and CDR2 is FQGNSA. CDR3 nucleotide sequence: TGTGCCAGCAGCCCAGACCCGACAGGTACCGAAGCTTTCTTT. Protein sequence: CASSPDPTGTEAFF.

The chain joins TRBV7-6 to TRBJ2-3; D is ambiguous. In germline, CDR1 is SGHVS, CDR2 FNYEAQ. There are 11 residues in the CDR3. The V and J ends lost 5 bases and 5 bases respectively, with 5 bases between them. The CDR3 nucleotides are TGTGCCAGCAGCAATCGAGATACGCAGTATTTT. It is translated as CASSNRDTQYF.

This chain links TRBV6-5 with TRBJ2-7, with 9 bases matching TRBD1. The CDR3 runs to 13 residues. Trimming took 9 bases from V and 8 from J; bases not matched to a gene: 11. Germline loops: CDR1 MNHEY, CDR2 SVGAGI. The chain's CDR3 is CASTHPGQGKQYF. CDR3 nucleotide sequence: TGTGCCAGTACCCATCCCGGACAGGGGAAGCAGTACTTC.

This clone showed up just once. The chain combines TRBV2 with TRBJ1-2; possibly TRBD1 for D (6 bases). Trimming pared 6 bases from V and 4 bases from J, leaving 15 bases between. This CDR3 spans 14 amino acids. Germline V CDR1 and CDR2: SNHLY, FYNNEI. The CDR3 coding sequence is TGTGCCAGCAGCACAGGGACGGTGCTCTATGGCTACACCTTC. Its translation: CASSTGTVLYGYTF.

The rearrangement joins TRBV11-3 to TRBJ2-5, with a tentative D call TRBD1 (6 bases). Germline lookup yields CDR1 SGHNT and CDR2 YENEEA. Trimming removed 1 base from V and 10 bases from J, with 19 bases in between. This CDR3 has 15 amino acids. CDR3 region: CASSLVPGTISGQYF. The CDR3 bases are TGTGCCAGCAGCTTAGTCCCCGGGACAATTTCTGGCCAGTACTTC. Complete variable domain (other parts from reference TRBV11-3 and TRBJ2-5): EAGVVQSPRYKIIEKKQPVAFWCNPISGHNTLYWYLQNLGQGPELLIRYENEEAVDDSQLPKDRFSAERLKGVDSTLKIQPAELGDSAVYLCASSLVPGTISGQYFGPGTRLLVL.

In this sample, this clone turned up many times. The V call is TRBV19, the J call TRBJ2-5; 10 bases align to TRBD1. The CDR3 is made up of 12 amino acids. Trimming took 6 bases from V and 6 from J; bases not matched to a gene: 1. Germline-derived CDR1 and CDR2 are LNHDA and SQIVND (reference sequence). CDR3 bases: TGTGCCAGTAGGGGACAGGGGAAGACCCAGTACTTC. Amino acids: CASRGQGKTQYF.

This chain connects TRBV7-3 to TRBJ2-7; D is unresolved. Germline CDR1 SGHTA, CDR2 FQGTGA. V was pared by 3 bases and J by 2 bases, with 8 bases between. This CDR3 region has 13 residues. The CDR3 DNA follows: TGTGCCAGCAGCTTGACACCTACCTACGAGCAGTACTTC. Protein: CASSLTPTYEQYF.

J is TRBJ2-7 and V is TRBV5-4, with 7 bases identical to TRBD1. V gave up 4 bases and J gave up 4 bases; unmatched junction bases: 5. Germline CDR1 reads SGHNT; CDR2 reads YYREEE (reference sequence). This CDR3 is built from 13 residues. The CDR3 protein is CASSAGTAYEQYF. In DNA, the CDR3 is TGTGCCAGCAGCGCCGGGACAGCGTACGAGCAGTACTTC.

This clone has just a few counts. The V call is TRBV7-2, the J call TRBJ1-5; 7 bases map to TRBD1. The CDR3 runs 13 residues. V was clipped by 1 base and J by 7 bases; unmatched bases: 1. The germline V gene encodes CDR1 SGHTA and CDR2 FQGNSA. This CDR3 is CASSLEGAQPQHF. CDR3 DNA sequence: TGTGCCAGCAGCTTAGAGGGGGCACAGCCCCAGCATTTT.

V and J are TRBV7-9 and TRBJ2-7; 10 positions agree with TRBD1. The CDR3 loop spans 15 amino acids. CDR1 is SEHNR and CDR2 is FQNEAQ in the germline V gene (reference sequence). Germline trimming cut 5 bases from V and 1 base from J; bases unmatched to any gene: 5. The DNA for the CDR3 is TGTGCCAGCAGCCTGGGACAGGGGCCATCCTACGAGCAGTACTTC. It encodes CASSLGQGPSYEQYF.

The chain carries TRBV19 and TRBJ2-1; 7 positions agree with TRBD1. CDR1 is LNHDA and CDR2 is SQIVND in the germline V gene (reference sequence). V lost 1 base, J lost 6 bases, and 6 bases stayed unmatched. The CDR3 contains 15 residues. The CDR3 region is CASSIGTGNINEQFF. The CDR3 DNA sequence: TGTGCCAGTAGTATAGGGACAGGCAACATCAATGAGCAGTTCTTC.

This sequence joins TRBV7-2 and TRBJ1-3; possibly TRBD1 for D (6 bases). Germline CDR1 is SGHTA and CDR2 is FQGNSA. V was shortened by 0 bases and J by 4 bases, with 10 bases between the two germline ends. The length of the CDR3 is 15 residues. The CDR3 nucleotides read TGTGCCAGCAGCTTAGCGTTCGGACAGGGAAACACCATATATTTT. It codes for CASSLAFGQGNTIYF.

The chain has TRBV7-8 and TRBJ1-1, with 7 bases matching TRBD1. Trimming removed 1 base from V and 4 bases from J; junction bases left unmatched: 3. CDR3 length: 14 residues. The germline V gene encodes CDR1 SGHVS and CDR2 FQNEAQ. The CDR3 loop is CASSLVRTGTEAFF. In DNA, the CDR3 is TGTGCCAGCAGCTTAGTTCGGACAGGCACTGAAGCTTTCTTT.

This clone was found once. V gene TRBV10-3 combines with J gene TRBJ2-1; 7 bases agree with TRBD2. Germline CDR1 reads ENHRY; CDR2 reads SYGVKD. The ends lost 2 bases at V and 9 bases at J; junction bases unmatched: 13. The CDR3 is made up of 16 amino acids. The chain's CDR3 is CAISEAGGTKTGEQFF. The CDR3 region has the DNA TGTGCCATCAGTGAGGCTGGAGGGACTAAAACTGGTGAGCAGTTCTTC.

The V call is TRBV18, the J call TRBJ1-6; 8 bases map to TRBD1. This CDR3 is built from 14 residues. Germline V gene sequence: CDR1 KGHSH, CDR2 LQKENI. Losses at the gene ends were 3 bases for V and 10 bases for J; bases not matched to a gene: 5. The CDR3 coding sequence is TGTGCCAGCTCACCCACAGGGGGTGAATCACCCCTCCACTTT. It translates to CASSPTGGESPLHF.

V is TRBV19 and J is TRBJ1-5; unclear D gene. V dropped 1 base and J dropped 5 bases, with 9 bases sitting between them. The CDR3 is 14 amino acids. Germline values: CDR1 LNHDA, CDR2 SQIVND (reference sequence). The CDR3 DNA is TGTGCCAGTAGTATAGGGGCGGGGTATCAGCCCCAGCATTTT. This sequence encodes CASSIGAGYQPQHF.

This chain connects TRBV28 to TRBJ2-3, with D possibly matching TRBD2 (6 bases). The CDR3 totals 15 residues. In germline, CDR1 is MDHEN, CDR2 SYDVKM. The V and J ends lost 6 bases and 2 bases respectively, with 15 bases between them. Here the CDR3 DNA reads TGTGCCAGCAGCCTAGGAGGGTCCACCACAGATACGCAGTATTTT. This encodes CASSLGGSTTDTQYF.

The chain couples TRBV11-2 to TRBJ2-7; possible D gene TRBD2, 5 bases. Looked up from germline, CDR1 is SGHAT and CDR2 is FQNNGV. The CDR3 runs 14 residues. Trimming left V 4 bases short and J 0 bases short, with 10 bases between. The CDR3 DNA sequence: TGTGCCAGCAGCTGGTGGGAGAACTCCTACGAGCAGTACTTC. This sequence encodes CASSWWENSYEQYF.